This is a list of T cell receptor beta chains from one sample in a study of T cell responses to AZD1222 COVID-19 vaccine. This table comes from immunoSEQ multiplex PCR, and its TCRdb copy is limited to in-frame clones, with some not included. The table records about 120,000 clones, 80% to 95% of them present only once. Sequencing used peripheral blood, obtained 28 days after the second dose of the MenACWY control vaccine. The receptors derive from an adult who received the MenACWY meningococcal vaccine as a control. Each CDR3 is given with its conserved first and last residue. D genes are given only for firm matches. A clone size is listed for some rows: how often the clone was seen (once, few, many), or a class if it is expanded.

j_call | clone_size | d_call | v_call | cdr3_aa | cdr3_nt
TRBJ1-4 | . | . | TRBV4-1 | CASSQLPSFRGNEKLFF | TGCGCCAGCAGCCAATTGCCATCTTTTCGGGGTAATGAAAAACTGTTTTTT
TRBJ1-5 | . | . | TRBV5-5 | CASSRQAFQYQPQHF | TGTGCCAGCAGCAGACAAGCTTTTCAATATCAGCCCCAGCATTTT
TRBJ1-1 | . | . | TRBV7-8 | CASSLGIEAFF | TGTGCCAGCAGCTTAGGGATAGAAGCTTTCTTT
TRBJ1-5 | . | . | TRBV10-1 | CASSESGLQPQHF | TGCGCCAGCAGTGAGTCAGGACTTCAGCCCCAGCATTTT
TRBJ1-3 | . | . | TRBV29-1 | CSVGTGSGNTIYF | TGCAGCGTCGGTACCGGATCTGGAAACACCATATATTTT
TRBJ2-7 | . | . | TRBV5-5 | CASSMGPVYEQYF | TGTGCCAGCAGCATGGGACCCGTCTACGAGCAGTACTTC
TRBJ1-2 | . | TRBD1 | TRBV7-2 | CASSLGDRVYGYTF | TGTGCCAGCAGCTTAGGTGACAGGGTCTATGGCTACACCTTC
TRBJ2-2 | . | . | TRBV9 | CASSVVSRARNTGELFF | TGTGCCAGCAGCGTAGTATCCAGGGCGAGGAACACCGGGGAGCTGTTTTTT
TRBJ2-1 | . | . | TRBV5-6 | CASSLYETYNEQFF | TGTGCCAGCAGCTTGTATGAGACCTACAATGAGCAGTTCTTC
TRBJ1-1 | . | TRBD1 | TRBV12-3/TRBV12-4 | CASKATGRTEAFF | TGTGCCAGCAAAGCGACAGGGAGGACTGAAGCTTTCTTT
TRBJ2-2 | . | TRBD1 | TRBV2 | CASSDRDRASGELFF | TGTGCCAGCAGTGACCGGGACAGGGCTAGCGGGGAGCTGTTTTTT
TRBJ2-7 | . | . | TRBV19 | CASSIGAGTRRSYEQYF | TGTGCCAGTAGTATAGGGGCGGGGACCAGACGGTCCTACGAGCAGTACTTC
TRBJ2-2 | . | . | TRBV11-2 | CASSLGAPDVGLFF | TGTGCCAGCAGCTTAGGGGCGCCCGATGTGGGGCTGTTTTTT
TRBJ2-3 | once | . | TRBV14 | CASSQGTTQYF | TGTGCCAGCAGCCAGGGGACTACGCAGTATTTT
TRBJ1-2 | . | TRBD1 | TRBV28 | CASRTTGYGYTF | TGTGCCAGCAGGACGACAGGGTATGGCTACACCTTC
TRBJ2-1 | . | TRBD2 | TRBV6-6 | CASRSGGSYNEQFF | TGTGCCAGCAGAAGCGGGGGCTCCTACAATGAGCAGTTCTTC
TRBJ2-1 | . | . | TRBV28 | CASGQSGASYNEQFF | TGTGCCAGCGGGCAGTCAGGGGCCTCCTACAATGAGCAGTTCTTC
TRBJ1-4 | once | . | TRBV27 | CASSLMGLANEKLFF | TGTGCCAGCAGTTTAATGGGGTTGGCTAATGAAAAACTGTTTTTT
TRBJ2-1 | . | . | TRBV7-2 | CASSLRTGKDYNEQFF | TGTGCCAGCAGCTTGAGGACGGGAAAAGATTACAATGAGCAGTTCTTC
TRBJ1-1 | . | . | TRBV7-2 | CASSHGPNTEAFF | TGTGCCAGCAGCCACGGGCCGAACACTGAAGCTTTCTTT
TRBJ2-1 | . | . | TRBV19 | CASSIGGNEQFF | TGTGCCAGTAGTATAGGAGGTAATGAGCAGTTCTTC
TRBJ2-1 | once | TRBD2 | TRBV5-1 | CASSSTSGRPSSYNEQFF | TGCGCCAGCAGCTCGACTAGCGGGAGACCAAGCTCCTACAATGAGCAGTTCTTC
TRBJ2-6 | few | . | TRBV12-5 | CASGLVSTLAPKASGANVLTF | TGTGCTAGTGGTTTGGTCAGTACATTGGCACCCAAGGCTTCTGGGGCCAACGTCCTGACTTTC
TRBJ2-5 | . | . | TRBV7-7 | CASSPEPGPQYF | TGTGCCAGCAGTCCAGAACCGGGTCCCCAGTACTTC
TRBJ1-1 | . | TRBD1 | TRBV6-5 | CASSYDREVNTEAFF | TGTGCCAGCAGTTACGACAGGGAGGTTAACACTGAAGCTTTCTTT
TRBJ1-5 | . | TRBD1 | TRBV5-6 | CASSLRQGDQPQHF | TGTGCCAGCAGCTTGCGACAGGGTGATCAGCCCCAGCATTTT
TRBJ1-6 | . | . | TRBV11-2 | CASSLDGRNSPLHF | TGTGCCAGCAGCTTAGACGGCAGAAATTCACCCCTCCACTTT
TRBJ2-7 | . | . | TRBV28 | CASSSGTPNSYEQYF | TGTGCCAGCAGTTCCGGGACACCCAACTCCTACGAGCAGTACTTC
TRBJ2-3 | . | TRBD1 | TRBV19 | CASSFPGQGQDTQYF | TGTGCCAGTAGTTTCCCGGGACAGGGGCAAGATACGCAGTATTTT
TRBJ1-2 | once | . | TRBV2 | CASSEDILWGYTF | TGTGCCAGCAGTGAGGACATTCTCTGGGGCTACACCTTC
TRBJ2-1 | . | . | TRBV5-6 | CASSLGASGTYNEQFF | TGTGCCAGCAGCTTGGGGGCGAGCGGAACCTACAATGAGCAGTTCTTC
TRBJ2-3 | . | . | TRBV19 | CASSTYGTDTQYF | TGTGCCAGTAGTACCTATGGCACAGATACGCAGTATTTT
TRBJ2-1 | . | . | TRBV7-6 | CASSSRGVGKGSYNEQFF | TGTGCCAGCAGCTCTAGAGGGGTAGGGAAGGGGTCGTACAATGAGCAGTTCTTC
TRBJ2-1 | . | TRBD2 | TRBV27 | CASSVTSGYSYNEQFF | TGTGCCAGCAGTGTGACTAGCGGGTACTCCTACAATGAGCAGTTCTTC
TRBJ2-1 | . | TRBD2 | TRBV2 | CASFKTSGRLRDYNEQFF | TGTGCCAGCTTCAAGACTAGCGGGAGACTTCGGGACTACAATGAGCAGTTCTTC
TRBJ1-6 | . | . | TRBV20-1 | CSASRDLSNNSPLHF | TGCAGTGCTAGTCGAGACCTGTCAAATAATTCACCCCTCCACTTT
TRBJ1-5 | . | . | TRBV4-1 | CASSPTEGGPGQPQHF | TGCGCCAGCAGCCCGACCGAGGGGGGCCCTGGACAGCCCCAGCATTTT
TRBJ2-3 | . | . | TRBV7-9 | CASSSRDRTPVGTDTQYF | TGTGCCAGCAGCAGCAGGGACCGAACCCCGGTGGGCACAGATACGCAGTATTTT
TRBJ2-3 | . | . | TRBV11-3 | CASSPGVGTDTQYF | TGTGCCAGCAGCCCAGGGGTGGGCACAGATACGCAGTATTTT
TRBJ2-1 | . | TRBD2 | TRBV5-4 | CASSPGESGGAYNEQFF | TGTGCCAGCAGCCCGGGTGAGAGCGGGGGGGCCTACAATGAGCAGTTCTTC
TRBJ1-6 | . | TRBD1 | TRBV2 | CASSEPGTANSPLHF | TGTGCCAGCAGTGAACCCGGGACAGCGAATTCACCCCTCCACTTT
TRBJ1-2 | many | . | TRBV9 | CASSVARTPTNYGYTF | TGTGCCAGCAGCGTAGCAAGGACACCTACTAACTATGGCTACACCTTC
TRBJ2-3 | . | . | TRBV11-2 | CASSLGRTSTDTQYF | TGTGCCAGCAGCTTAGGCAGAACTAGCACAGATACGCAGTATTTT
TRBJ1-3 | . | . | TRBV18 | CASSPQGTPGNTIYF | TGTGCCAGCTCACCACAGGGGACACCTGGAAACACCATATATTTT
TRBJ1-1 | . | . | TRBV3-1/TRBV3-2 | CASSHGTVNTEAFF | TGTGCCAGCAGCCACGGGACGGTGAACACTGAAGCTTTCTTT
TRBJ2-7 | . | . | TRBV7-9 | CASSFQGFHEQYF | TGTGCCAGCAGCTTTCAGGGATTCCACGAGCAGTACTTC
TRBJ2-3 | . | . | TRBV20-1 | CSAGRDTQYF | TGCAGTGCTGGGAGGGATACGCAGTATTTT
TRBJ2-5 | . | . | TRBV5-5 | CASTRAGGRVVTQYF | TGTGCCAGCACCCGCGCTGGGGGGCGGGTAGTGACCCAGTACTTC
TRBJ2-7 | . | . | TRBV7-2 | CASSADPSYEQYF | TGTGCCAGCAGCGCGGACCCGAGCTACGAGCAGTACTTC